This entry describes one T cell receptor beta chain. This sample was taken from a study of blood T cell repertoires in COVID-19. Study-level background: COVID-19 samples, acute and convalescent, were from the United States, Italy and Spain.

As processed by the authors: Estimated nucleated cell counts came from reference gene primer amplification. Sequenced by immunoSEQ multiplex PCR; TCRdb stores in-frame clones only, minus some. The V and J calls and clone size are taken from that table; D and trimming were inferred from the DNA. The repertoire includes more than 250,000 clones, over 65% of them detected once, and about 4.3% sits in the top ten. J was trimmed by 2 bases and V by 0 bases; bases with no gene match: 5. The germline V gene has CDR1 SGHRS and CDR2 YFSETQ. The CDR3 spans 15 residues. The source of this sequence is a man in his 60s who had recovered from COVID-19. The V gene is TRBV5-1, the J gene TRBJ2-7, with TRBD2 identical over 7 bases. Sample: peripheral blood. CDR3: CASSLAGGTTYEQYF. The CDR3 bases are TGCGCCAGCAGCTTGGCGGGGGGTACAACCTACGAGCAGTACTTC.